Below, 14 T cell receptor beta chains from the same sample are listed, as sequenced in a study of CD8 T cells in Susac syndrome (dated by TCRdb to between 2017 and 2020). Libraries were constructed by the immunoSEQ multiplex PCR assay. RNA was extracted using the RNeasy kit, and about 0.45 to 1 ug of the RNA was reverse transcribed with random hexamers. TCRdb reran the public reads through fastp at Q25 and MiXCR, keeping productive beta chains. Each CDR3 protein gets just one entry, which takes the most common genes and DNA from the rows behind it. This sample is represented by 140,000 to 150,000 distinct CDR3 sequences; approximately 95% of them were singletons. Of the sample, around 0.12% falls within the top ten clones. The sequenced sample was CD4+ T cells from PBMCs. These receptors were obtained from a human donor with multiple sclerosis.

Only one count was recorded for this clonotype. The V and J genes are TRBV12-5 and TRBJ1-2; 7 bases map to TRBD1. V shed 7 bases and J 7 bases; nucleotides not matched to a gene: 6. Germline lookup yields CDR1 LGHNT and CDR2 FRNRAP. The CDR3 spans 12 residues. DNA for the CDR3: TGTGCTAGTGATCCGACAGGGTCTGGCTACACCTTC. Protein sequence: CASDPTGSGYTF.

The rearrangement uses TRBV9 and TRBJ2-7; no clear D gene. The germline gives CDR1 SGDLS, CDR2 YYNGEE. V was clipped by 0 bases and J by 4 bases, with 11 bases between them. The CDR3 extends over 14 amino acids. The CDR3 DNA follows: TGTGCCAGCAGCGTAGCAGGCACTGATTACGAGCAGTACTTC. Protein sequence: CASSVAGTDYEQYF.

This chain joins TRBV30 and TRBJ2-2; 7 nucleotides align to TRBD1. Germline lookup yields CDR1 GTSNPN and CDR2 SVGIG (reference sequence). The CDR3 spans 15 residues. V trimming: 1 base; J trimming: 3 bases; junction bases outside the gene matches: 5. CDR3: CAWSARGYDTGELFF. CDR3 DNA: TGTGCCTGGAGTGCCAGGGGGTATGACACCGGGGAGCTGTTTTTT.

This chain connects TRBV7-2 to TRBJ1-1; a possible D gene is TRBD1 (6 bases). Germline V gene data show CDR1 as SGHTA and CDR2 as FQGNSA. V dropped 3 bases and J dropped 8 bases, with 10 bases sitting between them. The CDR3 has 12 amino acids. CDR3 coding DNA: TGTGCCAGCAGCTTTCGCACAGGGGAAGCTTTCTTT. It specifies CASSFRTGEAFF.

The genes are TRBV20-1 and TRBJ2-7; tentatively, D is TRBD2 (5 bases). Germline assignment: CDR1 DFQATT and CDR2 SNEGSKA (reference sequence). V dropped 3 bases and J dropped 4 bases, with 10 bases sitting between them. This CDR3 region has 12 residues. The CDR3 DNA follows: TGCAGTGCTAGGCCGGGGTTGTACGAGCAGTACTTC. It translates to CSARPGLYEQYF.

The chain carries TRBV9 and TRBJ2-7; 9 nucleotides match TRBD2. Germline CDR1 and CDR2: SGDLS and YYNGEE. J lost 1 base, V lost 1 base, and 3 bases had no gene match. The CDR3 length is 15 residues. CDR3 sequence (DNA): TGTGCCAGCAGCGTAAGTAGCGGGGGTTCCTACGAGCAGTACTTC. Amino acids: CASSVSSGGSYEQYF.

The rearrangement joins TRBV24-1 to TRBJ1-5, with 9 bases matching TRBD1. V trimming: 5 bases; J trimming: 7 bases; junction bases outside the gene matches: 8. Germline values: CDR1 KGHDR, CDR2 SFDVKD. There are 15 residues in the CDR3. The CDR3 is CATSGTGGAGQPQHF. The CDR3 DNA is TGTGCCACCAGTGGTACAGGGGGCGCGGGGCAGCCCCAGCATTTT.

The CDR3 spells CASSTPAAGGGYTF. As DNA, the CDR3 is TGTGCCAGCAGCACCCCTGCTGCAGGCGGGGGCTACACCTTC. V usage is TRBV28 and J usage is TRBJ1-2; no clear D. This CDR3 has 14 residues. CDR1 and CDR2 (germline): MDHEN, SYDVKM. Between the trimmed V and J ends, which lost 6 bases and 8 bases, there was a span of 19 bases.

The chain joins TRBV9 to TRBJ2-1; 9 bases map to TRBD1. This CDR3 is built from 16 residues. J gave up 6 bases and V 2 bases, and 9 bases lay outside the gene matches. CDR1 and CDR2 from the germline V gene are SGDLS and YYNGEE. The CDR3 DNA is TGTGCCAGCAGCGTTGCCACAGGGGGCAGGGGCAATGAGCAGTTCTTC. Translating gives CASSVATGGRGNEQFF.

The rearrangement uses TRBV3-1 and TRBJ1-1; 8 bases are a match to TRBD1. Per germline, CDR1 LGHDT and CDR2 YNNKEL (reference sequence). V trimming: 2 bases; J trimming: 4 bases; junction bases outside the gene matches: 6. This CDR3 comprises 15 residues. CDR3 coding DNA: TGTGCCAGCAGCCAACGGACAGGGCCTTCCACTGAAGCTTTCTTT. This sequence encodes CASSQRTGPSTEAFF.

V gene TRBV6-1 combines with J gene TRBJ2-5; 9 nucleotides align to TRBD2. Germline CDR1 is MNHNS and CDR2 is SASEGT. The length of the CDR3 is 14 residues. The V and J ends lost 8 bases and 5 bases, in that order; junction bases with no gene match: 9. The CDR3 sequence is CASLAGSRGETQYF. The CDR3, as DNA: TGTGCCAGCCTAGCGGGAAGTCGGGGGGAGACCCAGTACTTC.

The chain employs TRBV7-2 and TRBJ1-2; D ambiguous. V lost 2 bases to trimming and J lost 8 bases, with 6 bases between them. CDR1 and CDR2 (germline): SGHTA, FQGNSA. The CDR3 totals 11 residues. The DNA of the CDR3 is TGTGCCAGCAGCTTACTTTGGGGCTACACCTTC. It yields the protein CASSLLWGYTF.

The gene calls are TRBV30 and TRBJ1-1; the match to TRBD1 covers 7 bases. Trimming took 0 bases from V and 4 from J; bases not matched to a gene: 5. The length of the CDR3 is 14 residues. The germline V gene encodes CDR1 GTSNPN and CDR2 SVGIG (reference sequence). The DNA for the CDR3 is TGTGCCTGGAGTGTAATACAGGGGACCACTGAAGCTTTCTTT. Encoded protein: CAWSVIQGTTEAFF.

This clonotype was observed once. The V gene is TRBV7-9, the J gene TRBJ1-6; D gene unclear. Germline assignment: CDR1 SEHNR and CDR2 FQNEAQ (reference sequence). This CDR3 contains 13 residues. V shed 5 bases and J shed 5 bases, with 7 bases lying between them. CDR3 sequence: CASSPTDNSPLHF. The CDR3, as DNA: TGTGCCAGCAGCCCTACTGATAATTCACCCCTCCACTTT.